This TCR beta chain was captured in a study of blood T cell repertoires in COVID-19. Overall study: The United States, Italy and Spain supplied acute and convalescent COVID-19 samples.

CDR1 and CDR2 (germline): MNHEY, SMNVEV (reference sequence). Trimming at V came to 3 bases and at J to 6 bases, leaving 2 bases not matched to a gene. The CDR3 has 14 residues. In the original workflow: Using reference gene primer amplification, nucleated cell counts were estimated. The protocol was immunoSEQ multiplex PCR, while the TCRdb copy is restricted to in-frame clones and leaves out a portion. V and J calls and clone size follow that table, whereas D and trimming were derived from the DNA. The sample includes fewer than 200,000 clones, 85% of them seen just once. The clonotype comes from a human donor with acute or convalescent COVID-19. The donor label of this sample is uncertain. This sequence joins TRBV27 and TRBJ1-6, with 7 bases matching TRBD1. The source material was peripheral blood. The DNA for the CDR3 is TGTGCCAGCAGTTTGGGACAGCGTAATTCACCCCTCCACTTT. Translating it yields CASSLGQRNSPLHF.